Listed below are T cell receptor beta chains from one sample, sequenced in a study of cytomegalovirus exposure and HLA in healthy donors. The repertoire was sequenced with immunoSEQ multiplex PCR; TCRdb's copy has only in-frame clones and lacks some. Of approximately 120,000 clones listed, roughly 82% are singletons. The material sequenced was PBMCs. All receptors derive from a woman aged 55 to 70 in good health and CMV-seropositive. CDR3s include the opening cysteine and the closing phenylalanine or tryptophan. D genes are given only for firm matches. Some rows mark clone size as missing; the rest say once, few, many or name a class of expanded clone.

j_call | d_call | v_call | clone_size | cdr3_aa | cdr3_nt
TRBJ2-3 | TRBD2 | TRBV19 | NA | CASSPGGWTDTQYF | TGTGCCAGTAGTCCCGGGGGGTGGACAGATACGCAGTATTTT
TRBJ2-1 | TRBD2 | TRBV7-8 | few | CASSLASFLAGGRNEQFF | TGTGCCAGCAGCTTAGCGTCGTTTCTAGCGGGGGGGCGGAATGAGCAGTTCTTC
TRBJ1-2 | NA | TRBV15 | NA | CATSTRQAGYGYTF | TGTGCCACCAGCACACGACAGGCGGGTTATGGCTACACCTTC
TRBJ2-5 | TRBD2 | TRBV7-2 | NA | CASSSTSGPQETQYF | TGTGCCAGCAGCAGTACTAGCGGGCCTCAAGAGACCCAGTACTTC
TRBJ2-1 | TRBD2 | TRBV9 | NA | CASSVSGGVTGEQFF | TGTGCCAGCAGCGTAAGTGGGGGGGTTACTGGTGAGCAGTTCTTC
TRBJ1-1 | NA | TRBV5-1 | NA | CASSLGAPVNTEAFF | TGCGCCAGCAGCTTGGGGGCCCCAGTGAACACTGAAGCTTTCTTT
TRBJ2-2 | NA | TRBV27 | NA | CASSPILIVTAGELFF | TGTGCCAGCAGTCCCATTTTGATCGTAACGGCCGGGGAGCTGTTTTTT
TRBJ1-5 | NA | TRBV7-9 | NA | CASSLGGAQPQHF | TGTGCCAGCAGCTTAGGCGGGGCTCAGCCCCAGCATTTT
TRBJ1-1 | NA | TRBV7-9 | once | CASSLASAGTEAFF | TGTGCCAGCAGCTTAGCTTCGGCGGGCACTGAAGCTTTCTTT
TRBJ2-2 | NA | TRBV4-3 | NA | CASSQDARVLMTGELFF | TGCGCCAGCAGCCAAGATGCTCGAGTCTTAATGACCGGGGAGCTGTTTTTT
TRBJ1-1 | NA | TRBV7-2 | NA | CASSLGGRGRGTEAFF | TGTGCCAGCAGCTTAGGGGGCAGGGGACGGGGCACTGAAGCTTTCTTT
TRBJ2-1 | NA | TRBV4-1 | once | CASSPGPHNEQFF | TGCGCCAGCAGCCCAGGTCCCCACAATGAGCAGTTCTTC
TRBJ1-4 | NA | TRBV5-6 | NA | CASSLRQLGEKLFF | TGTGCCAGCAGCCTTCGACAGCTCGGTGAAAAACTGTTTTTT
TRBJ2-3 | TRBD2 | TRBV29-1 | NA | CSLKREIDTQYF | TGCAGCTTGAAGCGGGAGATTGATACGCAGTATTTT
TRBJ1-2 | TRBD1 | TRBV6-5 | NA | CASSTRRTGNGYTF | TGTGCCAGCAGTACCAGAAGGACAGGGAATGGCTACACCTTC
TRBJ1-1 | TRBD1 | TRBV6-5 | few | CASSTGTESTEAFF | TGTGCCAGCAGTACCGGGACAGAGAGCACTGAAGCTTTCTTT
TRBJ2-1 | TRBD1 | TRBV6-4 | NA | CASSPRTGGYEQFF | TGTGCCAGCAGTCCCAGGACAGGGGGCTATGAGCAGTTCTTC
TRBJ2-1 | TRBD2 | TRBV4-2 | NA | CASSPVSGRGPYNEQFF | TGTGCCAGCAGCCCAGTTAGCGGGAGAGGGCCCTACAATGAGCAGTTCTTC
TRBJ2-7 | TRBD1 | TRBV5-5 | NA | CASSLSGQGAPTKYF | TGTGCCAGCAGCTTGTCGGGACAGGGAGCCCCAACCAAGTACTTC
TRBJ1-1 | NA | TRBV7-9 | once | CASSFFGHNTEAFF | TGTGCCAGCAGCTTTTTTGGACATAACACTGAAGCTTTCTTT
TRBJ2-7 | TRBD2 | TRBV18 | NA | CASSPPAGAREQYF | TGTGCCAGCTCACCACCGGCGGGAGCGAGGGAGCAGTACTTC
TRBJ1-3 | NA | TRBV19 | few | CASRQSSGNTIYF | TGTGCCAGCAGACAGAGCTCTGGAAACACCATATATTTT
TRBJ1-4 | TRBD1 | TRBV2 | NA | CASNQGAPNEKLFF | TGTGCCAGCAACCAGGGGGCCCCTAATGAAAAACTGTTTTTT
TRBJ2-3 | TRBD2 | TRBV2 | NA | CASTSLAGRTDTQYF | TGTGCCAGCACCTCGCTAGCGGGACGGACAGATACGCAGTATTTT
TRBJ2-3 | NA | TRBV5-6 | NA | CASSSWGQGDTQYF | TGTGCCAGCAGCTCGTGGGGGCAGGGAGATACGCAGTATTTT
TRBJ2-5 | TRBD2 | TRBV5-7 | NA | CASSLALAGGLETQYF | TGTGCCAGCAGCTTGGCGCTAGCGGGGGGGCTCGAGACCCAGTACTTC
TRBJ2-7 | TRBD2 | TRBV6-6 | NA | CASSRTSGTYEQYF | TGTGCCAGCAGTCGGACTAGCGGGACCTACGAGCAGTACTTC
TRBJ2-1 | NA | TRBV9 | once | CASSVGLAQASYNEQFF | TGTGCCAGCAGCGTAGGATTAGCGCAAGCCTCCTACAATGAGCAGTTCTTC
TRBJ2-1 | NA | TRBV30 | NA | CAWSVNRDEQFF | TGTGCCTGGAGTGTAAACAGGGATGAGCAGTTCTTC
TRBJ2-7 | NA | TRBV18 | NA | CASSPGLQSYEQYF | TGTGCCAGCTCACCTGGGTTACAGTCCTACGAGCAGTACTTC
TRBJ1-2 | NA | TRBV6-5 | once | CASSQQRGFNYGYTF | TGTGCCAGCAGTCAACAAAGGGGTTTTAACTATGGCTACACCTTC
TRBJ1-1 | TRBD1 | TRBV6-6 | NA | CASSTQGASTEAFF | TGTGCCAGCAGTACACAGGGGGCATCCACTGAAGCTTTCTTT
TRBJ2-1 | NA | TRBV18 | NA | CASSPGDTSYNEQFF | TGTGCCAGCTCACCAGGGGACACCTCCTACAATGAGCAGTTCTTC
TRBJ1-6 | NA | TRBV4-1 | NA | CASSQGALSNSPLHF | TGCGCCAGCAGCCAAGGGGCCCTATCTAATTCACCCCTCCACTTT
TRBJ2-1 | TRBD1 | TRBV11-2 | NA | CASSLGQETYNEQFF | TGTGCCAGCAGCCTCGGACAGGAAACCTACAATGAGCAGTTCTTC
TRBJ2-7 | TRBD2 | TRBV10-1 | NA | CASRRLAGVILCEQYF | TGCGCCAGCAGGAGACTAGCGGGAGTTATACTGTGCGAGCAGTACTTC
TRBJ2-7 | TRBD1 | TRBV6-5 | few | CASRRRDRGSYEQYF | TGTGCCAGCAGGCGCCGGGACAGGGGCTCCTACGAGCAGTACTTC
TRBJ2-1 | TRBD2 | TRBV11-2 | NA | CASSHLASGGVRMNEQFF | TGTGCCAGCAGCCACCTTGCTAGCGGGGGGGTACGTATGAATGAGCAGTTCTTC
TRBJ2-7 | NA | TRBV27 | NA | CASSPRASYEQYF | TGTGCCAGCAGTCCCAGGGCCTCCTACGAGCAGTACTTC
TRBJ2-3 | TRBD2 | TRBV30 | NA | CAWTLGTSGTDTQYF | TGTGCCTGGACTTTAGGGACTAGCGGAACAGATACGCAGTATTTT
TRBJ2-5 | NA | TRBV4-3 | NA | CASSPSVGGAETQYF | TGCGCCAGCAGCCCCTCAGTAGGCGGCGCGGAGACCCAGTACTTC
TRBJ2-2 | TRBD2 | TRBV5-1 | NA | CASSFTFGGVGNTGELFF | TGCGCCAGCAGCTTCACCTTCGGGGGGGTAGGAAACACCGGGGAGCTGTTTTTT
TRBJ1-4 | NA | TRBV30 | NA | CAWVDRRNEKLFF | TGTGCCTGGGTAGACAGGAGAAATGAAAAACTGTTTTTT
TRBJ1-1 | NA | TRBV5-1 | NA | CASTLRGGAEAFF | TGCGCCAGCACCCTGCGGGGAGGTGCTGAAGCTTTCTTT
TRBJ2-7 | TRBD2 | TRBV4-3 | few | CASSQLRTSGSEQYF | TGCGCCAGCAGCCAACTGCGGACTAGTGGGAGCGAGCAGTACTTC
TRBJ1-5 | NA | TRBV19 | NA | CASSHGGGLGNQPQHF | TGTGCCAGTAGCCACGGGGGGGGGCTCGGCAATCAGCCCCAGCATTTT
TRBJ1-5 | NA | TRBV2 | few | CASSEGAGWQPQHF | TGTGCCAGCAGTGAAGGGGCAGGCTGGCAGCCCCAGCATTTT
TRBJ2-1 | TRBD1 | TRBV28 | NA | CASGQMQGAYNEQFF | TGTGCCAGCGGCCAGATGCAGGGGGCGTACAATGAGCAGTTCTTC
TRBJ2-7 | NA | TRBV5-4 | NA | CASSLAIPPYEQYF | TGTGCCAGCAGCTTGGCTATCCCGCCCTACGAGCAGTACTTC
TRBJ1-6 | NA | TRBV30 | NA | CAWSPRPGGISPLHF | TGTGCCTGGAGTCCTCGTCCGGGTGGTATTTCACCCCTCCACTTT
TRBJ1-1 | NA | TRBV9 | few | CASSGGLNTEAFF | TGTGCCAGCAGCGGAGGACTTAACACTGAAGCTTTCTTT
TRBJ2-2 | TRBD2 | TRBV5-1 | once | CASSLAYISGREGTGELFF | TGCGCCAGCAGCTTGGCCTACATATCCGGCCGGGAGGGGACCGGGGAGCTGTTTTTT
TRBJ1-2 | TRBD1 | TRBV9 | NA | CASSERQGRTNYGYTF | TGTGCCAGCAGCGAGAGACAGGGACGGACTAACTATGGCTACACCTTC
TRBJ2-7 | TRBD2 | TRBV4-1 | NA | CASSQAGGSAYEQYF | TGCGCCAGCAGCCAAGCGGGGGGTTCTGCCTACGAGCAGTACTTC
TRBJ2-3 | TRBD1 | TRBV6-4 | NA | CASSRQGRNTDTQYF | TGTGCCAGCAGTCGACAGGGCAGAAACACAGATACGCAGTATTTT
TRBJ2-1 | TRBD2 | TRBV6-5 | NA | CASRSTGTSGNEQFF | TGTGCCAGCAGATCCACCGGGACTAGCGGCAATGAGCAGTTCTTC
TRBJ2-5 | TRBD2 | TRBV2 | NA | CASSGLTGGPRETQYF | TGTGCCAGCAGTGGATTAACGGGGGGGCCAAGGGAGACCCAGTACTTC
TRBJ2-7 | TRBD2 | TRBV2 | once | CASSELTGGSYEQYF | TGTGCCAGCAGTGAATTGACGGGGGGGTCCTACGAGCAGTACTTC
TRBJ1-6 | TRBD1 | TRBV4-1 | NA | CASSQAWQGASNSPLHF | TGCGCCAGCAGCCAAGCGTGGCAGGGGGCTTCTAATTCACCCCTCCACTTT
TRBJ2-7 | NA | TRBV5-5 | NA | CASSYSGGVQYF | TGTGCCAGCAGCTATTCGGGTGGAGTGCAGTACTTC